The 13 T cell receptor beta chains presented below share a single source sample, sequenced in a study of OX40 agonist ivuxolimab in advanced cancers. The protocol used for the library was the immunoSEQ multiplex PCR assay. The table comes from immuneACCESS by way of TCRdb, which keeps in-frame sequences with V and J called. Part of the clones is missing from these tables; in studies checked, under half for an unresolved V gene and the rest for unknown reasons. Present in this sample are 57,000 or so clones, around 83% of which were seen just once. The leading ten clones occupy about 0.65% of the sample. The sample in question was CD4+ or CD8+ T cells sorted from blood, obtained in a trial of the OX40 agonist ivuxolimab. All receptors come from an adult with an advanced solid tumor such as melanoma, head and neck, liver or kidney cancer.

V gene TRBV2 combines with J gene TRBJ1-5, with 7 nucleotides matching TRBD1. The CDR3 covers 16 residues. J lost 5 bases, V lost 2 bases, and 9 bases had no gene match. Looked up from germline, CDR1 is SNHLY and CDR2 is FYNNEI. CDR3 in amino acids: CASSETLTGSDQPQHF. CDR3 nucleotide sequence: TGTGCCAGCAGTGAAACCCTGACAGGGTCCGATCAGCCCCAGCATTTT.

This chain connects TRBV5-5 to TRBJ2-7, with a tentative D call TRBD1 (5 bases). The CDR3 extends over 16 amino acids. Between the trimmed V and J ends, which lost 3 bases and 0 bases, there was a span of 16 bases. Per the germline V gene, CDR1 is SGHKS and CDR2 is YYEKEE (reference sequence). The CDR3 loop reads CASSYNGAAASYEQYF. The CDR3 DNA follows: TGTGCCAGCAGCTACAATGGGGCTGCAGCCTCCTACGAGCAGTACTTC.

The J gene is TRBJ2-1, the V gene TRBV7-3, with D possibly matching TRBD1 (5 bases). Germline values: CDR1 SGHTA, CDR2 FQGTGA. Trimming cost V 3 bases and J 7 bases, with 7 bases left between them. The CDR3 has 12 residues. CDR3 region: CASSFDRNEQFF. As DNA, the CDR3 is TGTGCCAGCAGCTTCGACAGAAATGAGCAGTTCTTC.

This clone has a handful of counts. CDR3 in DNA: TGTGCCTGGGACAAGACAGGGGCCAACTATGGCTACACCTTC. Residues: CAWDKTGANYGYTF. J is TRBJ1-2 and V is TRBV30, with 8 bases that match TRBD1. The J segment lost 2 bases and the V segment lost 5 bases, leaving 7 bases of the junction unmatched. The CDR3 is 14 residues long. CDR1 is GTSNPN, CDR2 SVGIG, per germline (reference sequence). The full variable domain, completed using reference TRBV30 and TRBJ1-2, is SQTIHQWPATLVQPVGSPLSLECTVEGTSNPNLYWYRQAAGRGLQLLFYSVGIGQISSEVPQNLSASRPQDRQFILSSKKLLLSDSGFYLCAWDKTGANYGYTFGSGTRLTVV.

Here the CDR3 DNA reads TGTGCCAGCTCACCACCAGGGCAGTTTAATGAAAAACTGTTTTTT. This translates into CASSPPGQFNEKLFF. V usage is TRBV18 and J usage is TRBJ1-4; D remains ambiguous. Germline assignment: CDR1 KGHSH and CDR2 LQKENI. Between the trimmed V and J ends, which lost 0 bases and 4 bases, there was a span of 9 bases. This CDR3 has 15 residues.

The CDR3 sequence is CASSIAPLTIAKNIQYF. The CDR3 region has the DNA TGTGCCAGTAGTATAGCCCCCCTGACAATAGCCAAAAACATTCAGTACTTC. The rearrangement links TRBV19 to TRBJ2-4; D is unclear. Germline-derived CDR1 and CDR2 are LNHDA and SQIVND (reference sequence). This CDR3 region has 17 residues. V shed 1 base and J shed 0 bases, with 13 bases lying between them.

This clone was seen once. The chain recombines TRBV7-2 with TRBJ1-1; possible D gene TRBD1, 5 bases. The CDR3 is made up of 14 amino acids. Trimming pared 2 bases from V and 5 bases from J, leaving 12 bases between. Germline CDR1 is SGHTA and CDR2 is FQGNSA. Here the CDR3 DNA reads TGTGCCAGCAGCTTAAGGCAGGGTGGGACTGAAGCTTTCTTT. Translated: CASSLRQGGTEAFF.

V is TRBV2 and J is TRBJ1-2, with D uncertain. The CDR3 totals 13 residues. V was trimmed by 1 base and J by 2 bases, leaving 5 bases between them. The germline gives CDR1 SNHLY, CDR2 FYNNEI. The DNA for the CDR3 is TGTGCCAGCAGTGAAGAGGTCAACTATGGCTACACCTTC. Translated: CASSEEVNYGYTF. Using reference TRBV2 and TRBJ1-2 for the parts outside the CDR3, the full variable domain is EPEVTQTPSHQVTQMGQEVILRCVPISNHLYFYWYRQILGQKVEFLVSFYNNEISEKSEIFDDQFSVERPDGSNFTLKIRSTKLEDSAMYFCASSEEVNYGYTFGSGTRLTVV.

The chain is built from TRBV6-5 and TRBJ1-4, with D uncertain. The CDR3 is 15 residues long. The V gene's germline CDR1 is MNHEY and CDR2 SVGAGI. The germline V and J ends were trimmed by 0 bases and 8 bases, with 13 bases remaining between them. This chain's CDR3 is CASSYSPRPQEKLFF. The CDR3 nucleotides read TGTGCCAGCAGTTACTCCCCACGGCCACAGGAAAAACTGTTTTTT.

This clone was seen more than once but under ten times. CDR3 region: CASSEAVGLAGGYEQYF. The CDR3 nucleotides read TGTGCCAGCAGTGAAGCGGTTGGACTAGCGGGAGGCTACGAGCAGTACTTC. The chain couples TRBV6-1 to TRBJ2-7; 14 bases match TRBD2. Germline trimming cut 0 bases from V and 3 bases from J; bases unmatched to any gene: 4. This CDR3 is built from 17 residues. CDR1 is MNHNS and CDR2 is SASEGT in the germline V gene.

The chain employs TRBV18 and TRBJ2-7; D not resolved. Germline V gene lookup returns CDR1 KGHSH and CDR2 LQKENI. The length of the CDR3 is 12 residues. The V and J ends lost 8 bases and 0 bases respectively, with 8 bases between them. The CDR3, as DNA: TGTGCCAGCATGGACGCCTCCTACGAGCAGTACTTC. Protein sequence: CASMDASYEQYF.

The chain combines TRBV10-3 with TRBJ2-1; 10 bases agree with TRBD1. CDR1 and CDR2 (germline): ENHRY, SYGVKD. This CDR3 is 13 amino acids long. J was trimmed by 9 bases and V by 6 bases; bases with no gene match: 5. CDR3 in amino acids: CAIRTGGEGEQFF. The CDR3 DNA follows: TGTGCCATCAGGACAGGGGGCGAGGGTGAGCAGTTCTTC.

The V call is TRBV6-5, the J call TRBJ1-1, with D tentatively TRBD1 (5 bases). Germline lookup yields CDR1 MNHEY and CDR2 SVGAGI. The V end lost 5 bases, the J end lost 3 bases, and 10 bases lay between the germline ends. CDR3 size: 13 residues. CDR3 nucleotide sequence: TGTGCCAGCAGTAGCAGGGCGGACACTGAAGCTTTCTTT. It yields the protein CASSSRADTEAFF.